A selection of T cell receptor beta chains follows, all from one sample in a study of response to subunit inactivated influenza vaccine. TCRdb ran MiXCR on the RT-PCR reads and lists one entry per CDR3 protein. The repertoire holds just over 300,000 distinct CDR3 sequences, with roughly 22% as singletons. The specimen was PBMCs from blood, collected approximately 20 months after vaccination. These receptors all come from a man aged 45 to 75 who received an inactivated influenza vaccine. The CDR3 runs from the conserved cysteine through the conserved F or W. Each record gives: D gene, clone size, V gene, J gene, CDR3 protein, CDR3 DNA. The D gene is left open where the match is weak. A clone size is listed for some rows: how often the clone was seen (once, few, many), or a class if it is expanded.

D gene: TRBD1; clone size: NA; V gene: TRBV25-1; J gene: TRBJ2-7; CDR3 protein: CASRGQASYEQYF; CDR3 DNA: TGTGCCAGCCGGGGACAGGCCTCCTACGAGCAGTACTTC
D gene: NA; clone size: NA; V gene: TRBV7-9; J gene: TRBJ2-7; CDR3 protein: CASSLSGYLYEQYF; CDR3 DNA: TGTGCCAGCAGCTTATCAGGGTACTTATACGAGCAGTACTTC
D gene: TRBD2; clone size: NA; V gene: TRBV20-1; J gene: TRBJ2-7; CDR3 protein: CSAGIAGAPEQYF; CDR3 DNA: TGCAGTGCTGGGATAGCGGGAGCGCCCGAGCAGTACTTC
D gene: NA; clone size: few; V gene: TRBV6-2/TRBV6-3; J gene: TRBJ1-5; CDR3 protein: CASTWSSNQPQHF; CDR3 DNA: TGTGCCAGCACGTGGTCGAGCAATCAGCCCCAGCATTTT
D gene: NA; clone size: NA; V gene: TRBV4-3; J gene: TRBJ1-2; CDR3 protein: CASSQDRDKVFYGYTF; CDR3 DNA: TGCGCCAGCAGCCAAGATCGGGACAAGGTTTTCTATGGCTACACCTTC
D gene: NA; clone size: NA; V gene: TRBV6-1; J gene: TRBJ1-2; CDR3 protein: CASNPGTMHYGYTF; CDR3 DNA: TGTGCCAGCAATCCGGGGACCATGCACTATGGCTACACCTTC
D gene: NA; clone size: few; V gene: TRBV20-1; J gene: TRBJ1-3; CDR3 protein: CSARDLSNSGNTIYF; CDR3 DNA: TGCAGTGCTAGAGATCTGTCAAACTCTGGAAACACCATATATTTT
D gene: TRBD2; clone size: NA; V gene: TRBV20-1; J gene: TRBJ2-5; CDR3 protein: CSARDRLAGVQETQYF; CDR3 DNA: TGCAGTGCTAGAGACCGACTAGCGGGGGTACAAGAGACCCAGTACTTC
D gene: NA; clone size: NA; V gene: TRBV4-2; J gene: TRBJ1-1; CDR3 protein: CASSQEGRGSLFEAFF; CDR3 DNA: TGTGCCAGCAGCCAAGAAGGCAGGGGCTCCCTATTTGAAGCTTTCTTT
D gene: NA; clone size: few; V gene: TRBV7-6; J gene: TRBJ1-3; CDR3 protein: CASSLGAGSSSGNTIYF; CDR3 DNA: TGTGCCAGCAGCTTAGGAGCAGGGAGTAGCTCTGGAAACACCATATATTTT
D gene: TRBD2; clone size: NA; V gene: TRBV7-3; J gene: TRBJ2-3; CDR3 protein: CASSLLAGGGDTQYF; CDR3 DNA: TGTGCCAGCAGCTTACTAGCGGGAGGAGGAGATACGCAGTATTTT
D gene: NA; clone size: many; V gene: TRBV2; J gene: TRBJ1-1; CDR3 protein: CASSEELGNTEAFF; CDR3 DNA: TGTGCCAGCAGTGAAGAGCTGGGAAACACTGAAGCTTTCTTT
D gene: NA; clone size: few; V gene: TRBV2; J gene: TRBJ1-1; CDR3 protein: CASSKRTANTEAFF; CDR3 DNA: TGTGCCAGCAGTAAGAGGACGGCGAACACTGAAGCTTTCTTT
D gene: TRBD2; clone size: few; V gene: TRBV20-1; J gene: TRBJ2-1; CDR3 protein: CSARGASGSGNEQFF; CDR3 DNA: TGCAGTGCTAGAGGCGCTAGCGGGAGTGGCAATGAGCAGTTCTTC
D gene: TRBD2; clone size: NA; V gene: TRBV4-3; J gene: TRBJ2-1; CDR3 protein: CASSQEPSGSDEQFF; CDR3 DNA: TGCGCCAGCAGCCAAGAGCCTAGCGGGAGCGATGAGCAGTTCTTC
D gene: NA; clone size: NA; V gene: TRBV20-1; J gene: TRBJ1-2; CDR3 protein: CSAGRENYGYTF; CDR3 DNA: TGCAGTGCTGGCAGAGAAAACTATGGCTACACCTTC
D gene: TRBD2; clone size: NA; V gene: TRBV3-1; J gene: TRBJ2-1; CDR3 protein: CTCSTQGLTSGSEYNEQFF; CDR3 DNA: TGTACCTGCAGCACCCAAGGCCTGACAAGCGGGAGTGAGTACAATGAGCAGTTCTTC
D gene: NA; clone size: NA; V gene: TRBV4-2; J gene: TRBJ2-1; CDR3 protein: CASSQIVLNNEQFF; CDR3 DNA: TGTGCCAGCAGCCAAATAGTCCTAAACAATGAGCAGTTCTTC
D gene: NA; clone size: few; V gene: TRBV7-9; J gene: TRBJ1-4; CDR3 protein: CASRGKGATNEKLFF; CDR3 DNA: TGTGCCAGCCGGGGGAAGGGCGCAACTAATGAAAAACTGTTTTTT
D gene: NA; clone size: many; V gene: TRBV27; J gene: TRBJ1-1; CDR3 protein: CASSTSGGGVPFF; CDR3 DNA: NA
D gene: NA; clone size: NA; V gene: TRBV27; J gene: TRBJ1-4; CDR3 protein: CASSTVATNEKLFF; CDR3 DNA: TGTGCCAGCAGTACAGTAGCAACTAATGAAAAACTGTTTTTT
D gene: NA; clone size: NA; V gene: TRBV20-1; J gene: TRBJ1-1; CDR3 protein: CSASPGVTEAFF; CDR3 DNA: TGCAGTGCTAGCCCGGGGGTAACTGAAGCTTTCTTT
D gene: NA; clone size: NA; V gene: TRBV28; J gene: TRBJ1-5; CDR3 protein: CASRGEASNQPQHF; CDR3 DNA: TGTGCCAGCCGCGGGGAGGCCTCCAATCAGCCCCAGCATTTT
D gene: TRBD1; clone size: NA; V gene: TRBV7-6; J gene: TRBJ1-1; CDR3 protein: CASSLVAGTGMNTEAFF; CDR3 DNA: TGTGCCAGCAGCTTAGTGGCGGGGACAGGGATGAACACTGAAGCTTTCTTT
D gene: NA; clone size: NA; V gene: TRBV4-3; J gene: TRBJ1-2; CDR3 protein: CASSQDRGPGGYTF; CDR3 DNA: TGCGCCAGCAGCCAAGATCGGGGGCCGGGCGGCTACACCTTC
D gene: NA; clone size: NA; V gene: TRBV3-1; J gene: TRBJ1-1; CDR3 protein: CASSRGKDEAFF; CDR3 DNA: TGTGCCAGCAGCCGCGGGAAGGACGAAGCTTTCTTT
D gene: TRBD1; clone size: NA; V gene: TRBV20-1; J gene: TRBJ1-1; CDR3 protein: CSASKRTGGTEAFF; CDR3 DNA: TGCAGTGCTAGCAAGAGGACAGGGGGGACTGAAGCTTTCTTT
D gene: TRBD2; clone size: many; V gene: TRBV15; J gene: TRBJ2-5; CDR3 protein: CATNTGGIQETQYF; CDR3 DNA: TGTGCGACTAACACGGGGGGGATTCAAGAGACCCAGTACTTC
D gene: TRBD1; clone size: NA; V gene: TRBV29-1; J gene: TRBJ2-7; CDR3 protein: CSVELGQVQHF; CDR3 DNA: TGCAGCGTTGAACTAGGACAGGTCCAGCACTTC
D gene: NA; clone size: many; V gene: TRBV12-3/TRBV12-4; J gene: TRBJ1-2; CDR3 protein: CASSLELNYGYTF; CDR3 DNA: TGTGCCAGCAGTTTAGAACTAAACTATGGCTACACCTTC
D gene: NA; clone size: NA; V gene: TRBV6-5; J gene: TRBJ2-7; CDR3 protein: CASSYAGNSYEQYF; CDR3 DNA: TGTGCCAGCAGTTACGCAGGGAACTCCTACGAGCAGTACTTC
D gene: NA; clone size: many; V gene: TRBV5-1; J gene: TRBJ1-2; CDR3 protein: CASSSGLQSYTF; CDR3 DNA: TGCGCCAGCAGCTCGGGACTTCAGAGCTACACCTTC
D gene: TRBD2; clone size: many; V gene: TRBV9; J gene: TRBJ2-2; CDR3 protein: CASSVGLDGGELFF; CDR3 DNA: TGTGCCAGCAGCGTTGGACTAGACGGCGGGGAGCTGTTTTTT
D gene: NA; clone size: few; V gene: TRBV5-4; J gene: TRBJ1-1; CDR3 protein: CASSLDPTRNTEAFF; CDR3 DNA: TGTGCCAGCAGCTTGGATCCCACGAGGAACACTGAAGCTTTCTTT
D gene: TRBD1; clone size: few; V gene: TRBV28; J gene: TRBJ1-5; CDR3 protein: CASSFFIRDSSNNQPQHF; CDR3 DNA: TGTGCCAGCAGTTTCTTTATTAGGGACAGTTCCAACAATCAGCCCCAGCATTTT
D gene: NA; clone size: NA; V gene: TRBV2; J gene: TRBJ1-5; CDR3 protein: CASSEQLSARINQPQHF; CDR3 DNA: TGTGCCAGCAGTGAACAGCTTAGTGCCAGGATTAATCAGCCCCAGCATTTT